Reported below is one T cell receptor (beta chain). Its target is not known. The CDR3 extends over 12 amino acids. Trimming took off 2 bases at V and 6 bases at J, with 8 bases between the two ends. Germline V gene sequence: CDR1 SGHAT, CDR2 FQNNGV. The source of the sample is a study of cytomegalovirus exposure and HLA in healthy donors. Whole-study findings and limits: What was likely a sequencing artifact was a cluster of highly shared sequence variants.

In the PCR, 60 Vbeta and 13 Jbeta primers were used. Sequencing used immunoSEQ multiplex PCR; TCRdb keeps in-frame clones, though not all of them. The table includes 200,000 or so clones, 70% to 85% detected once. The source is a boy aged 2-9 years in good health and CMV-seronegative. The rearrangement links TRBV11-2 to TRBJ2-7; D perhaps matches TRBD2 (5 bases). Input material: PBMCs. The CDR3 here is CASSLPGSEQYF. CDR3 in DNA: TGTGCCAGCAGCTTACCGGGGTCCGAGCAGTACTTC.